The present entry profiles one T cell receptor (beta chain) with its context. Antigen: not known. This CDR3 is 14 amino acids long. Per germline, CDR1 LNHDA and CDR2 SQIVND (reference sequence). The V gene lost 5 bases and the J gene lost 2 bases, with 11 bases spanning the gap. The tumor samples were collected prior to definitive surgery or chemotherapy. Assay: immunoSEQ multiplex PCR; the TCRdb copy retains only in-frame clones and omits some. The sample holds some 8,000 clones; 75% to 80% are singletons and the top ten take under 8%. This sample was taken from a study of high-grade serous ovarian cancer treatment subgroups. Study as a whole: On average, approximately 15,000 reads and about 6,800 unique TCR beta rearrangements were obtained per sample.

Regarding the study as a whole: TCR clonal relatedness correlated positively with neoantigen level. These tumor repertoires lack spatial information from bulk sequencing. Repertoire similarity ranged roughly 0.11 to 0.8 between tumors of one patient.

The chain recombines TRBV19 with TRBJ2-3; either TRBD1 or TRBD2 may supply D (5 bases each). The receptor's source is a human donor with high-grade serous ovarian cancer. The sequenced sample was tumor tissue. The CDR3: CASSRGVYTDTQYF. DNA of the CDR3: TGTGCCAGTAGTCGAGGGGTCTACACAGATACGCAGTATTTT.